These 3 T cell receptor beta chains were sequenced from one sample in a study of cytomegalovirus exposure and HLA in healthy donors. The primer mix had 60 Vbeta and 13 Jbeta primers. The protocol was immunoSEQ multiplex PCR, while the TCRdb copy is restricted to in-frame clones and leaves out a portion. The data show 95,000 to 100,000 clones, approximately 80% seen once. The sequenced material came from PBMCs. Receptors were obtained from a female donor in good health and CMV-seropositive.

This clone was seen only once. The chain employs TRBV18 and TRBJ2-7; possible D gene TRBD2, 6 bases. This CDR3 comprises 16 residues. Trimming took 0 bases from V and 3 from J, leaving 15 bases between them. CDR1 is KGHSH and CDR2 is LQKENI in the germline V gene. The CDR3 spells CASSPPGLAAYYEQYF. The CDR3 bases are TGTGCCAGCTCACCACCGGGATTAGCGGCCTACTACGAGCAGTACTTC.

The chain has TRBV7-9 and TRBJ2-7; TRBD1 matches at 9 bases. With 5 bases clipped from V and 5 bases from J, the junction kept 13 bases outside the gene matches. The germline CDR1 and CDR2 sequences are SEHNR and FQNEAQ (reference sequence). This CDR3 has 16 residues. This CDR3 is CASSKLTTGGVNEQYF. The DNA of the CDR3 is TGTGCCAGCAGCAAGCTTACGACAGGGGGTGTCAACGAGCAGTACTTC.

The chain uses TRBV9 and TRBJ2-3; 8 bases map to TRBD2. V lost 0 bases and J lost 5; bases outside the gene matches: 2. This CDR3 region has 14 residues. CDR1 is SGDLS and CDR2 is YYNGEE in the germline V gene. The CDR3 DNA reads as TGTGCCAGCAGCGTAGAGCTAGCGGGAGATACGCAGTATTTT. As protein: CASSVELAGDTQYF. The full variable domain, its missing parts supplied by reference TRBV9 and TRBJ2-3, is DSGVTQTPKHLITATGQRVTLRCSPRSGDLSVYWYQQSLDQGLQFLIQYYNGEERAKGNILERFSAQQFPDLHSELNLSSLELGDSALYFCASSVELAGDTQYFGPGTRLTVL.